The entry below describes one TCR beta chain. Its specificity is not known. Measured with immunoSEQ multiplex PCR; TCRdb has only the in-frame clones, and not every one. Of approximately 65,000 clones listed, 87% are singletons. The sample comes from a study of OX40 agonist ivuxolimab in advanced cancers. Turning to the study itself: Dose-escalation cases comprised hepatocellular carcinoma, melanoma, renal cell or head and neck cancer. There were three patients with partial responses, one having hepatocellular carcinoma and two cutaneous melanoma.

Germline-derived CDR1 and CDR2 are LGHNA and YSLEER. Trimming removed 4 bases at V and 4 bases at J, with 16 bases between. The CDR3 spans 15 residues. Broader study findings: On average, CD8+ T cells had more expanded clones than CD4+.

The chain is built from TRBV4-3 and TRBJ1-2, with a possible D match to TRBD1 (6 bases). The sample in question was CD4+ or CD8+ T cells sorted from blood, obtained in a trial of the OX40 agonist ivuxolimab. This clonotype was sampled from an adult with an advanced solid tumor such as melanoma, head and neck, liver or kidney cancer. Here the CDR3 reads CASSPRWVQGYGYTF. In nucleotides, the CDR3 is TGCGCCAGCAGCCCCCGGTGGGTACAGGGCTATGGCTACACCTTC.